The following is a TCR beta chain sequence with its context. The antigen is not known. For every donor, one blood sample of approximately 2.5 ml was drawn. TCRdb re-called the 5' RACE reads and shows each CDR3 protein once, DNA omitted. This table holds approximately 420,000 distinct CDR3 sequences. The data derive from a study of monozygotic twins with inflammatory bowel disease. General study results and limits: Repertoire similarity matched across concordant and discordant twins, perhaps owing to limited power. Against healthy co-twins, IBD patients had lower TCRbeta diversity (measured by inverse Simpson).

Germline V gene data show CDR1 as LNHNV and CDR2 as YYDKDF (reference sequence). CDR3 length: 14 amino acids. V usage is TRBV15 and J usage is TRBJ2-7; TCRdb calls TRBD2, which cannot be checked without DNA. Sequences were obtained from blood. The TCR sequence derives from a human donor with ulcerative colitis or Crohn's disease, or a healthy co-twin of an affected twin (not recorded which). This CDR3 reads CATSREPARYEQYF.